These 9 T cell receptor beta chains were sequenced from one sample in a study of T-cell reconstitution after alpha-beta-depleted transplantation in children. A library of TCRbeta sequences, prepared with unique molecular identifiers, was generated. TCRdb called the PCR reads again in MiXCR, with one record for every CDR3 protein. There are around 700,000 distinct CDR3 sequences in the sample; approximately 14% occur only once, and 0.79% lies in the top ten. The sample here was PBMCs, taken before TCRalphabeta/CD19-depleted stem cell transplant. The source is a girl aged 2-10 years with congenital amegakaryocytic thrombocytopenia, due to receive a stem cell transplant.

This clonotype was found many times. The V gene is TRBV7-8, the J gene TRBJ1-6, with TRBD1 as a possible D gene (5 bases). This CDR3 spans 17 amino acids. Germline loops: CDR1 SGHVS, CDR2 FQNEAQ. Trimming took off 2 bases at V and 6 bases at J, with 17 bases between the two ends. The CDR3, as DNA: TGTGCCAGCAGCTTACTACGGGGCCAGGTTGTTAATTCACCCCTCCACTTT. As protein: CASSLLRGQVVNSPLHF.

This clonotype occurred many times. This chain joins TRBV7-2 and TRBJ2-5; D is perhaps TRBD2 (5 bases). The V gene's germline CDR1 is SGHTA and CDR2 FQGNSA. The CDR3 runs 15 residues. V lost 1 base and J 5 bases, leaving 14 bases between the germline ends. CDR3 DNA: TGTGCCAGCAGCTTAGTGGCCGGAGGACCGGAGACCCAGTACTTC. It translates to CASSLVAGGPETQYF.

V gene TRBV20-1 combines with J gene TRBJ2-1, with D possibly matching TRBD1 (7 bases). Trimming stripped 0 bases from V and 0 bases from J, with 21 bases between. The CDR3 sequence is 19 residues long. Germline CDR1 and CDR2: DFQATT and SNEGSKA (reference sequence). CDR3 amino acids: CSARDFRGGGASSYNEQFF. CDR3 sequence (DNA): TGCAGTGCTAGAGATTTCAGAGGAGGGGGCGCCAGCTCCTACAATGAGCAGTTCTTC.

J is TRBJ2-2 and V is TRBV3-1; perhaps TRBD1 as D (6 bases). V was trimmed by 1 base and J by 4 bases, leaving 13 bases between them. The CDR3 sequence is 16 residues long. The V gene's germline CDR1 is LGHDT and CDR2 YNNKEL (reference sequence). Here the CDR3 DNA reads TGTGCCAGCAGCCAAGGAGGGACAAGTCCCACCGGGGAGCTGTTTTTT. Translation: CASSQGGTSPTGELFF.

The CDR3 spells CASSLGAWLSVNTEAFF. The CDR3 nucleotides are TGTGCCAGCAGCTTAGGAGCCTGGTTATCGGTGAACACTGAAGCTTTCTTT. The V and J genes are TRBV13 and TRBJ1-1, with unresolved D. The ends were cut back, 0 bases at V and 0 bases at J, with 14 bases in the middle. This CDR3 spans 17 amino acids. Germline V CDR1 and CDR2: PRHDT, FYEKMQ (reference sequence).

The CDR3 spells CSARDRGVGKNTGELFF. CDR3 bases: TGCAGTGCTAGGGACAGGGGTGTTGGGAAGAACACCGGGGAGCTGTTTTTT. V is TRBV20-1 and J is TRBJ2-2, with TRBD1 matching over 9 bases. Losses at the gene ends were 3 bases for V and 1 base for J; bases not matched to a gene: 9. The CDR3 loop spans 17 amino acids. CDR1 DFQATT and CDR2 SNEGSKA come from the germline V gene (reference sequence).

This chain connects TRBV4-1 to TRBJ2-2, with a tentative D call TRBD2 (7 bases). The V end was cut by 5 bases, the J end by 2 bases, with 21 bases between. The CDR3 covers 18 residues. Per the germline V gene, CDR1 is MGHRA and CDR2 is YSYEKL. The CDR3 protein is CASSSMGGRGANTGELFF. CDR3 DNA sequence: TGCGCCAGCAGCTCAATGGGCGGCCGGGGGGCAAACACCGGGGAGCTGTTTTTT.

The chain employs TRBV5-1 and TRBJ2-7; 8 bases map to TRBD2. Germline V CDR1 and CDR2: SGHRS, YFSETQ. The CDR3 is 15 residues long. Losses at the gene ends were 5 bases for V and 0 bases for J; bases not matched to a gene: 7. In nucleotides, the CDR3 is TGCGCCAGCAGAGCCACTAGCGGTATCTCCTACGAGCAGTACTTC. Amino acid sequence: CASRATSGISYEQYF.

This clonotype showed up many times. V usage is TRBV20-1 and J usage is TRBJ2-1; D ambiguous. Per the germline V gene, CDR1 is DFQATT and CDR2 is SNEGSKA (reference sequence). V was pared by 3 bases and J by 7 bases, with 4 bases between. The CDR3 spans 10 residues. In DNA, the CDR3 is TGCAGTGCTAGCGAAAATGAGCAGTTCTTC. Translation gives CSASENEQFF.